The 6 T cell receptor beta chains in this list originate from one sample, sequenced in a study of naive and memory T cell subsets. Ligated cDNA underwent four rounds of PCR with nested alpha and beta constant region primers and SP2. TCRdb fed the 5' RACE reads into MiXCR, producing one record per CDR3 protein. The profile shows more than 45,000 distinct CDR3 sequences, 4.7% of them singletons. A UMI-containing oligonucleotide was joined by 3' ligation to the TCR cDNA template. All receptors derive from a female donor in good health.

This clonotype was detected many times. The chain employs TRBV7-6 and TRBJ1-3, with D unclear. V shed 3 bases and J shed 0 bases, with 15 bases lying between them. The germline gives CDR1 SGHVS, CDR2 FNYEAQ. The CDR3 length is 17 residues. The CDR3 here is CASSLMVSGNSGNTIYF. The CDR3 DNA follows: TGTGCCAGCAGCTTGATGGTGTCAGGCAACTCTGGAAACACCATATATTTT.

As concerns this clonotype: A clone one base away is much larger, so this may be a read error. The chain couples TRBV7-9 to TRBJ2-7; D is undetermined. The CDR3 length is 13 residues. CDR1 SEHNR and CDR2 FQNEAQ come from the germline V gene (reference sequence). The V end was cut by 11 bases, the J end by 2 bases, with 16 bases between. CDR3 protein: CAGSVGSAYEQYF. The CDR3 nucleotides are TGTGCCGGCTCGGTAGGGTCCGCCTACGAGCAGTACTTC.

This clonotype has at least ten counts. The CDR3 reads CASSPLSVDSGNTIYF. CDR3 in DNA: TGTGCCAGCTCACCTCTTTCAGTCGACTCTGGAAACACCATATATTTT. V usage is TRBV18 and J usage is TRBJ1-3; D uncertain. Germline values: CDR1 KGHSH, CDR2 LQKENI. This CDR3 contains 16 residues. V was shortened by 3 bases and J by 0 bases, with 12 bases between the two germline ends.

In this sample, this clonotype turned up many times. This chain connects TRBV20-1 to TRBJ1-1, with TRBD1 matching over 10 bases. The CDR3 loop spans 14 amino acids. Germline values: CDR1 DFQATT, CDR2 SNEGSKA (reference sequence). The V gene end was trimmed by 5 bases and the J gene end by 4 bases; junction bases not matched to a gene: 7. CDR3 nucleotide sequence: TGCAGTGCTCCAGTGGGACAGGGGATCACTGAAGCTTTCTTT. Translation: CSAPVGQGITEAFF.

This clonotype was recorded at least ten times. The gene calls are TRBV6-5 and TRBJ2-7, with 10 bases that match TRBD2. The CDR3 totals 16 residues. Trimming cost V 1 base and J 5 bases; bases outside gene matches: 8. Germline values: CDR1 MNHEY, CDR2 SVGAGI. The CDR3 loop reads CASSYFLPSGSNEQYF. Here the CDR3 DNA reads TGTGCCAGCAGTTACTTTTTGCCTAGCGGGAGTAACGAGCAGTACTTC.

This clonotype was observed a handful of times. The V and J genes are TRBV6-2 or TRBV6-3 and TRBJ1-1, with 10 positions matching TRBD1. CDR3 length equals 14 residues. V shed 2 bases and J 4 bases; nucleotides not matched to a gene: 1. CDR1 is MNHEY and CDR2 is SVGEGT in the germline V gene. CDR3 in amino acids: CASSYGTGVTEAFF. DNA for the CDR3: TGTGCCAGCAGTTACGGGACAGGGGTCACTGAAGCTTTCTTT.